Presented here are 18 T cell receptor beta chains from one specimen sequenced in a study of cytomegalovirus exposure and HLA in healthy donors. Primers for the PCR totalled 60 Vbeta and 13 Jbeta. Method: immunoSEQ multiplex PCR; TCRdb's copy keeps in-frame clones and lacks some. The sample lists 45,000 to 65,000 clones, 65% to 85% occurring once. Sequenced input: PBMCs. The origin of the receptors is a man in his thirties or forties in good health and CMV-seronegative.

This clone was picked up one time. The V call is TRBV5-1, the J call TRBJ2-1; D perhaps matches TRBD2 (7 bases). The CDR3 sequence is 15 residues long. Germline V gene lookup returns CDR1 SGHRS and CDR2 YFSETQ. The V end lost 6 bases, the J end lost 7 bases, and 20 bases lay between the germline ends. The CDR3 region is CASIHSAGAVNEQFF. The CDR3 DNA sequence: TGCGCCAGCATTCACTCCGCGGGGGCGGTAAATGAGCAGTTCTTC.

The gene calls are TRBV6-5 and TRBJ2-7; 7 nucleotides match TRBD1. This CDR3 comprises 15 residues. Germline V gene lookup returns CDR1 MNHEY and CDR2 SVGAGI. After removal of 2 bases from V and 3 bases from J, the junction contained 7 bases not matched to a gene. The CDR3 reads CASSYGRTGFYEQYF. For the CDR3, the DNA is TGTGCCAGCAGTTACGGACGGACAGGATTCTACGAGCAGTACTTC.

The V and J genes are TRBV19 and TRBJ2-7, with 7 positions matching TRBD1. The CDR3 consists of 15 residues. V lost 5 bases to trimming and J lost 3 bases; unmatched junction nucleotides: 10. The germline CDR1 and CDR2 sequences are LNHDA and SQIVND (reference sequence). The CDR3 nucleotides are TGTGCCAGTAGTCCCTTAGGGACAGCCGACTACGAGCAGTACTTC. It is translated as CASSPLGTADYEQYF.

The chain couples TRBV7-8 to TRBJ1-1; 9 nucleotides line up with TRBD1. The CDR3 is 15 residues long. With V trimmed by 5 bases and J by 0 bases, 4 bases remained unmatched. The germline V gene has CDR1 SGHVS and CDR2 FQNEAQ. The CDR3 nucleotides read TGTGCCAGCAGCCCCTGGACAGGGGTGAACACTGAAGCTTTCTTT. Translation: CASSPWTGVNTEAFF. The full variable domain, with the rest looked up from reference TRBV7-8 and TRBJ1-1, is GAGVSQSPRYKVAKRGQDVALRCDPISGHVSLFWYQQALGQGPEFLTYFQNEAQLDKSGLPSDRFFAERPEGSVSTLKIQRTQQEDSAVYLCASSPWTGVNTEAFFGQGTRLTVV.

The J gene is TRBJ2-7, the V gene TRBV28; D is uncertain. This CDR3 region has 12 residues. Germline assignment: CDR1 MDHEN and CDR2 SYDVKM. The germline V and J ends were trimmed by 7 bases and 3 bases, with 10 bases remaining between them. The chain's CDR3 is CASTRNFYEQYF. DNA for the CDR3: TGTGCCAGCACGAGGAACTTCTACGAGCAGTACTTC.

The V call is TRBV18, the J call TRBJ1-1; no clear D gene. The V gene's germline CDR1 is KGHSH and CDR2 LQKENI. This CDR3 has 16 amino acids. Trimming removed 4 bases from V and 5 bases from J, with 20 bases in between. The CDR3 nucleotides are TGTGCCAGCTCACTTACGCCCCGAACAGTTTTGACTGAAGCTTTCTTT. Translating it yields CASSLTPRTVLTEAFF.

The V gene is TRBV7-2, the J gene TRBJ1-3; 7 bases map to TRBD1. V trimming: 6 bases; J trimming: 0 bases; junction bases outside the gene matches: 8. CDR1 and CDR2 (germline): SGHTA, FQGNSA. This CDR3 contains 16 residues. CDR3 sequence: CASSRLGTASGNTIYF. CDR3 DNA: TGTGCCAGCAGTAGATTAGGGACAGCCTCTGGAAACACCATATATTTT.

The rearrangement uses TRBV27 and TRBJ1-6; TRBD1 matches 10 bases. There are 17 residues in the CDR3. Looked up from germline, CDR1 is MNHEY and CDR2 is SMNVEV (reference sequence). Unmatched junction bases numbered 11, after V lost 5 bases and J lost 7 bases. CDR3 sequence reads: CASSLLPGQGRNSPLHF. CDR3 DNA: TGTGCCAGCAGTCTATTACCGGGACAGGGGCGAAATTCACCCCTCCACTTT.

The J gene is TRBJ2-2, the V gene TRBV5-4, with TRBD2 as a possible D gene (7 bases). Trimming stripped 6 bases from V and 2 bases from J, with 14 bases between. Germline-derived CDR1 and CDR2 are SGHNT and YYREEE (reference sequence). The CDR3 is made up of 15 amino acids. DNA of the CDR3: TGTGCCAGCACCTATGGGGGGGCAAACACCGGGGAGCTGTTTTTT. Its translation is CASTYGGANTGELFF.

The genes are TRBV28 and TRBJ2-5; no reliable D call. This CDR3 is built from 11 residues. Germline V gene sequence: CDR1 MDHEN, CDR2 SYDVKM. V was trimmed by 2 bases and J by 5 bases, leaving 3 bases between them. The CDR3: CASSLRETQYF. Here the CDR3 DNA reads TGTGCCAGCAGTTTACGGGAGACCCAGTACTTC.

The rearrangement joins TRBV4-2 to TRBJ2-5; 7 bases are a match to TRBD1. Germline loops: CDR1 LGHNA, CDR2 YNFKEQ. The V gene end was trimmed by 4 bases and the J gene end by 1 base; junction bases not matched to a gene: 3. This CDR3 has 14 amino acids. In DNA form, the CDR3 reads TGTGCCAGCAGCCTATACAGGGGCCAAGAGACCCAGTACTTC. It translates to CASSLYRGQETQYF.

The chain uses TRBV28 and TRBJ1-4, with D unresolved. CDR3 size: 14 residues. V was clipped by 6 bases and J by 8 bases, with 16 bases between them. CDR1 is MDHEN, CDR2 SYDVKM, per germline. CDR3 region: CASSRSDRGEKLFF. The CDR3 DNA reads as TGTGCCAGCAGCAGGTCGGATCGGGGAGAAAAACTGTTTTTT.

The V call is TRBV19, the J call TRBJ2-1, with a weak D call TRBD1 (6 bases). This CDR3 spans 14 amino acids. Trimming took off 6 bases at V and 4 bases at J, with 13 bases between the two ends. The germline V gene has CDR1 LNHDA and CDR2 SQIVND (reference sequence). This CDR3 reads CASRVGGAYNEQFF. CDR3 sequence (DNA): TGTGCCAGTAGGGTAGGGGGAGCTTACAATGAGCAGTTCTTC.

This chain uses TRBV20-1 with TRBJ1-1; D ambiguous. Germline V gene sequence: CDR1 DFQATT, CDR2 SNEGSKA (reference sequence). The length of the CDR3 is 10 residues. The CDR3 DNA follows: TGCTCTACTTTGAACACTGAAGCTTTCTTT. Translating it yields CSTLNTEAFF.

This rearrangement joins TRBV6-5 to TRBJ1-5; D is possibly TRBD1 (6 bases). Germline CDR1 and CDR2: MNHEY and SVGAGI. Trimming shortened V by 5 bases and J by 4 bases, and 9 bases separated the two germline ends. This CDR3 is built from 13 residues. The CDR3 loop reads CASSETGNQPQHF. DNA for the CDR3: TGTGCCAGCAGTGAAACAGGGAATCAGCCCCAGCATTTT.

The rearrangement links TRBV28 to TRBJ2-1; 9 positions match TRBD1. The V gene end was trimmed by 6 bases and the J gene end by 5 bases; junction bases not matched to a gene: 14. The CDR3 spans 17 residues. Germline CDR1 is MDHEN and CDR2 is SYDVKM. The CDR3 nucleotides are TGTGCCAGCAGATCGCCGGGACAGGGAATTAGGGACAATGAGCAGTTCTTC. This encodes CASRSPGQGIRDNEQFF.

The rearrangement links TRBV2 to TRBJ1-1; D is possibly TRBD1 (6 bases). There are 13 residues in the CDR3. The V and J ends lost 7 bases and 1 base respectively, with 10 bases between them. CDR1 SNHLY and CDR2 FYNNEI come from the germline V gene. The CDR3, as DNA: TGTGCCAGCAACCTACAGGGGAACACTGAAGCTTTCTTT. It codes for CASNLQGNTEAFF.

This clone was counted a few times. This sequence joins TRBV4-1 and TRBJ1-2; 10 nucleotides agree with TRBD1. J gave up 5 bases and V 1 base, and 4 bases lay outside the gene matches. The CDR3 extends over 15 amino acids. Germline assignment: CDR1 MGHRA and CDR2 YSYEKL. The CDR3 nucleotides are TGCGCCAGCAGCCAAGTTCCGGGACAGGGGTATGGCTACACCTTC. It encodes CASSQVPGQGYGYTF.